A single sample is the source of the 3 T cell receptor beta chains below, sequenced in a study of blood T cell repertoires in COVID-19. Clones were sequenced by immunoSEQ multiplex PCR, and TCRdb holds only the in-frame ones, with some missing. The table includes some 70,000 clones, 87% detected once. The sequencing input was peripheral blood. These receptors came from a man in his forties or fifties with active COVID-19.

The chain combines TRBV28 with TRBJ2-3; 10 bases fit TRBD1. This CDR3 has 16 amino acids. With 5 bases clipped from V and 2 bases from J, the junction kept 7 bases outside the gene matches. From germline, CDR1 is MDHEN and CDR2 SYDVKM. The CDR3 DNA reads TGTGCCAGCAGTACCCACGGGACAGGGGTCACAGATACGCAGTATTTT. Residues: CASSTHGTGVTDTQYF.

This chain links TRBV10-2 with TRBJ2-7, with unresolved D. V lost 7 bases and J lost 0, with 16 bases in between. From germline, CDR1 is WSHSY and CDR2 SAAADI. This CDR3 contains 15 residues. The chain's CDR3 is CASTRVDKSSYEQYF. Here the CDR3 DNA reads TGCGCCAGCACCCGGGTAGATAAAAGCTCCTACGAGCAGTACTTC.

This chain connects TRBV5-1 to TRBJ1-4; 9 bases are shared with TRBD1. CDR3 length: 15 residues. The V gene end was trimmed by 3 bases and the J gene end by 5 bases; junction bases not matched to a gene: 5. CDR1 SGHRS and CDR2 YFSETQ come from the germline V gene. The CDR3 region has the DNA TGCGCCAGCAGCTCACAGACAGGGGGAAATGAAAAACTGTTTTTT. Translated, it gives CASSSQTGGNEKLFF.